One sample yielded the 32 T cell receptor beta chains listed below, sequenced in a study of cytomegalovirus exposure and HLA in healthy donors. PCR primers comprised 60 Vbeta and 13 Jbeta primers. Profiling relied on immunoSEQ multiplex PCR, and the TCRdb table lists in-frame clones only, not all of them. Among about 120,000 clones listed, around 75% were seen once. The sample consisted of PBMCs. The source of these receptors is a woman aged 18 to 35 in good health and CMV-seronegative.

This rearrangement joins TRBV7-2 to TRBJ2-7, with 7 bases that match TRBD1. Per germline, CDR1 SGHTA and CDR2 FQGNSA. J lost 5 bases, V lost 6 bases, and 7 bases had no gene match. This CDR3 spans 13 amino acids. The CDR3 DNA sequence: TGTGCCAGCAGTTCGTCCGACAGGGACGAGCAGTACTTC. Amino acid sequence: CASSSSDRDEQYF.

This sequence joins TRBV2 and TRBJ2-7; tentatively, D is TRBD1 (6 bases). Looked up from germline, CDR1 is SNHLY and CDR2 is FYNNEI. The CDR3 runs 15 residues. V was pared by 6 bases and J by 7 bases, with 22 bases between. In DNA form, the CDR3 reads TGTGCCAGCAGAGAGACCGGGACACGGTCTCGGGAGCAGTACTTC. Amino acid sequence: CASRETGTRSREQYF.

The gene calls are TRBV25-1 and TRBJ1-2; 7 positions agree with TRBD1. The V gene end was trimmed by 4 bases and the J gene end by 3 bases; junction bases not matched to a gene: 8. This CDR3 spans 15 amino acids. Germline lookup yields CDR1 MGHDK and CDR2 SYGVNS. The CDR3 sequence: CASSGGDSSYYGYTF. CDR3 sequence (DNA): TGTGCCAGCAGTGGGGGGGACAGCAGCTACTATGGCTACACCTTC.

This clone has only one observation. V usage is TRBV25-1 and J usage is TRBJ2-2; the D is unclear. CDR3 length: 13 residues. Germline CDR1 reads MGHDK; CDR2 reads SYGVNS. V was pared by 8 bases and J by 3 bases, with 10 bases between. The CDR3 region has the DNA TGTGCCAGCGAGGATACGCACACCGGGGAGCTGTTTTTT. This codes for CASEDTHTGELFF.

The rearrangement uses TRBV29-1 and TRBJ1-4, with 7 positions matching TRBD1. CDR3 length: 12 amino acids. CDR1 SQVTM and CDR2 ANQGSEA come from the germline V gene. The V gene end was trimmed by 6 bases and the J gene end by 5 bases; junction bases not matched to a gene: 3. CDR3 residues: CSVRQGNEKLFF. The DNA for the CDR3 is TGCAGCGTGCGACAGGGAAATGAAAAACTGTTTTTT.

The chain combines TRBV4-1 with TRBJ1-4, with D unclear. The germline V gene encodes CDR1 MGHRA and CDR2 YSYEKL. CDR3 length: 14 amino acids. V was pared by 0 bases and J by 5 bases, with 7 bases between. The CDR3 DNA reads TGCGCCAGCAGCCAAGATATAGCAAATGAAAAACTGTTTTTT. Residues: CASSQDIANEKLFF.

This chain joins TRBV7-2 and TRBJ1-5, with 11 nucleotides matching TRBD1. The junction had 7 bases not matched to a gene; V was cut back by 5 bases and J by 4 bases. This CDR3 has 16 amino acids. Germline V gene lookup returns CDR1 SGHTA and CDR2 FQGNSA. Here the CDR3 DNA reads TGTGCCAGCAGCGGGGACAGGGGGAGGACAAATCAGCCCCAGCATTTT. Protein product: CASSGDRGRTNQPQHF. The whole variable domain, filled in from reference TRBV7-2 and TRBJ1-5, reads GAGVSQSPSNKVTEKGKDVELRCDPISGHTALYWYRQSLGQGLEFLIYFQGNSAPDKSGLPSDRFSAERTGGSVSTLTIQRTQQEDSAVYLCASSGDRGRTNQPQHFGDGTRLSIL.

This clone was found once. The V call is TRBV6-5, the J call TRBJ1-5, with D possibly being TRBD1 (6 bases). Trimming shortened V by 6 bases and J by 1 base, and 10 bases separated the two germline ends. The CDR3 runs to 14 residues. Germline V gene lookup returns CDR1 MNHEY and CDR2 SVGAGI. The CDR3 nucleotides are TGTGCCAGCAGACCCCAGGGGAGCAATCAGCCCCAGCATTTT. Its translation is CASRPQGSNQPQHF.

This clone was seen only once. CDR3 nucleotide sequence: TGCGCCAGCAGCTTGGGAGTCATGAACACTGAAGCTTTCTTT. Encoded protein: CASSLGVMNTEAFF. The chain has TRBV4-1 and TRBJ1-1; D call uncertain. The CDR3 is made up of 14 amino acids. The V end lost 5 bases, the J end lost 0 bases, and 10 bases lay between the germline ends. Germline loops: CDR1 MGHRA, CDR2 YSYEKL.

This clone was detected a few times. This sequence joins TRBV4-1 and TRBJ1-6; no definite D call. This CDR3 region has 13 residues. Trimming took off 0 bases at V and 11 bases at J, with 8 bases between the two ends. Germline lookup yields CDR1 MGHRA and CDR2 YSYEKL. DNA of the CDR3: TGCGCCAGCAGCCAAGAATGGAGTCCACCCCTCCACTTT. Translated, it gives CASSQEWSPPLHF.

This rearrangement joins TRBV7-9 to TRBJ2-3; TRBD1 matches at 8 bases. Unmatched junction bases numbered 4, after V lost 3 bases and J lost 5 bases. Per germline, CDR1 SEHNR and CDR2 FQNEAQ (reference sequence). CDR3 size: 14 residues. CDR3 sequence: CASSFGQGRDTQYF. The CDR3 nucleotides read TGTGCCAGCAGCTTTGGACAGGGTAGAGATACGCAGTATTTT.

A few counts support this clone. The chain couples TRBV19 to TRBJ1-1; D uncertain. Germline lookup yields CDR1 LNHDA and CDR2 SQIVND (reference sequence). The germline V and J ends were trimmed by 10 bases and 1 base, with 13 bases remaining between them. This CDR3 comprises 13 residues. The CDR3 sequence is CATSRRGNTEAFF. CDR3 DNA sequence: TGTGCCACCTCCCGCAGAGGGAACACTGAAGCTTTCTTT.

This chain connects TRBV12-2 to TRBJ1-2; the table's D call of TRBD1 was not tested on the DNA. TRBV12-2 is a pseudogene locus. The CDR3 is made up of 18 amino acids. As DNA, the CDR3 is TGTGCAAGTTTCGGGCTTACGGGGGGGACAGGGGGCAGGCGTGGCTACACCTTC. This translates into CASFGLTGGTGGRRGYTF.

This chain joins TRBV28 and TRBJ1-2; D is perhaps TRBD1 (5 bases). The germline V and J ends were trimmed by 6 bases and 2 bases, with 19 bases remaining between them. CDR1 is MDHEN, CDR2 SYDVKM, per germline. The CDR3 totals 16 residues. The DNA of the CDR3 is TGTGCCAGCAGCTCCCGGGGGGGACTATCGAACTATGGCTACACCTTC. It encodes CASSSRGGLSNYGYTF.

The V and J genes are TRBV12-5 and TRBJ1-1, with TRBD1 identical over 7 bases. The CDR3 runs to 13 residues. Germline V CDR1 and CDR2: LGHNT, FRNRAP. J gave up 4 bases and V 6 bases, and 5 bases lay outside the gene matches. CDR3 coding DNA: TGTGCTAGTGGCCGACAGGGAGGCACTGAAGCTTTCTTT. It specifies CASGRQGGTEAFF.

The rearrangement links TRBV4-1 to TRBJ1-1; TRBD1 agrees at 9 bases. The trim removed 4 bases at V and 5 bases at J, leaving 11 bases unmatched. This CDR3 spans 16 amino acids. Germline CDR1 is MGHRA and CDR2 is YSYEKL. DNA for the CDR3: TGCGCCAGCAGCCCCGGACAGGGGATGCGAGGAACTGAAGCTTTCTTT. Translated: CASSPGQGMRGTEAFF.

The CDR3 here is CASSSPNPPRGSPLHF. CDR3 sequence (DNA): TGTGCCAGCAGCTCCCCGAACCCGCCGCGGGGTTCACCCCTCCACTTT. This chain joins TRBV7-8 and TRBJ1-6; D remains unclear. Germline V gene data show CDR1 as SGHVS and CDR2 as FQNEAQ. V lost 4 bases to trimming and J lost 9 bases, with 19 bases between them. This CDR3 has 16 residues.

The CDR3, as DNA: TGTGCCAGTAGTATAGGGGGGAGGGGTTATAATGAGCAGTTCTTC. It is translated as CASSIGGRGYNEQFF. V usage is TRBV19 and J usage is TRBJ2-1; 7 bases align to TRBD2. V lost 1 base to trimming and J lost 7 bases; unmatched junction nucleotides: 7. Looked up from germline, CDR1 is LNHDA and CDR2 is SQIVND (reference sequence). The CDR3 has 15 residues. Drawing the rest from reference TRBV19 and TRBJ2-1, the complete variable domain is DGGITQSPKYLFRKEGQNVTLSCEQNLNHDAMYWYRQDPGQGLRLIYYSQIVNDFQKGDIAEGYSVSREKKESFPLTVTSAQKNPTAFYLCASSIGGRGYNEQFFGPGTRLTVL.

CDR3 loop: CACLPGTGTNTEAFF. CDR3 coding DNA: TGTGCCTGCCTTCCCGGGACAGGGACGAACACTGAAGCTTTCTTT. The rearrangement uses TRBV30 and TRBJ1-1; 9 positions match TRBD1. The germline CDR1 and CDR2 sequences are GTSNPN and SVGIG (reference sequence). The CDR3 length is 15 residues. J gave up 1 base and V 6 bases, and 9 bases lay outside the gene matches.

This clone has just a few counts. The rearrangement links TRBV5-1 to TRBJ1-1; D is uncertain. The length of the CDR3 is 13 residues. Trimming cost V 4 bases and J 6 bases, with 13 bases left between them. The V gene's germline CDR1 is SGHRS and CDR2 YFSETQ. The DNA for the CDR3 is TGCGCCAGCAGCCCCGGAGCGTCGGCTGAAGCTTTCTTT. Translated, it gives CASSPGASAEAFF.

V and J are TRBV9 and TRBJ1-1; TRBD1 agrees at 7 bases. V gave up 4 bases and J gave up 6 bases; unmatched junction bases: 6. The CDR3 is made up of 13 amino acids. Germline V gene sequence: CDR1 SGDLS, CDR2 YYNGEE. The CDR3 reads CASSPPGTAEAFF. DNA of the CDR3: TGTGCCAGCAGCCCGCCGGGGACAGCTGAAGCTTTCTTT.

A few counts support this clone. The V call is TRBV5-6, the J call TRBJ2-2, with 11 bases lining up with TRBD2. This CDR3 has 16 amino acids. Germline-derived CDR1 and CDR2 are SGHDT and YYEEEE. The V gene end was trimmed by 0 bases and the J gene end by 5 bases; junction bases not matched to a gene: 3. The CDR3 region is CASSLVGLAATGELFF. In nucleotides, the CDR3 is TGTGCCAGCAGCTTGGTGGGACTAGCGGCGACCGGGGAGCTGTTTTTT.

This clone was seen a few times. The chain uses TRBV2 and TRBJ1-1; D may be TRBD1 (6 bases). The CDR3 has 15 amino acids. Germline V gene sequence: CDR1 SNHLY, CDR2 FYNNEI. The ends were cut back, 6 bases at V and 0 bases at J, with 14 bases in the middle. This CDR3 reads CASSLEDSMNTEAFF. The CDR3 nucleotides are TGTGCCAGCAGCCTTGAGGACAGCATGAACACTGAAGCTTTCTTT.

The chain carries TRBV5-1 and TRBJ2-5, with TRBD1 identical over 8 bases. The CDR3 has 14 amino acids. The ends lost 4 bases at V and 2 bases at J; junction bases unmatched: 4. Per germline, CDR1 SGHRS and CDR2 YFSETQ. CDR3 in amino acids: CASSVTGGQETQYF. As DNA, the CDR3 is TGCGCCAGCAGCGTAACAGGGGGTCAAGAGACCCAGTACTTC.

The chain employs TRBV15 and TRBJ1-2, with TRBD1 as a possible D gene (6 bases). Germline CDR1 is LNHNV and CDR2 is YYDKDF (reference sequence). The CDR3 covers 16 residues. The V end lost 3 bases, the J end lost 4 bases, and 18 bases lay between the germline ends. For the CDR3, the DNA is TGTGCCACCAGCAGGAGGGGGGCCGCTAGCGGCTATGGCTACACCTTC. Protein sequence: CATSRRGAASGYGYTF.

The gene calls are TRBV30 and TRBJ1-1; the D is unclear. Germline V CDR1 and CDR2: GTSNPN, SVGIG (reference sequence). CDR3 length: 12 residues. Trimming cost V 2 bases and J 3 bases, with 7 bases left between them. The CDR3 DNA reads TGTGCCTGGAGTCCCGGGGACACTGAAGCTTTCTTT. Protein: CAWSPGDTEAFF.

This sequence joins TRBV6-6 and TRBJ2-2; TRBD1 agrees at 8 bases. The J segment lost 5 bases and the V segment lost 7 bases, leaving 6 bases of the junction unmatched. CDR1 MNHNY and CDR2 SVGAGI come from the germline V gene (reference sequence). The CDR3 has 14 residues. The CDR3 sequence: CASTRTGNTGELFF. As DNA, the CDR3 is TGTGCCAGCACGAGGACAGGGAATACCGGGGAGCTGTTTTTT.

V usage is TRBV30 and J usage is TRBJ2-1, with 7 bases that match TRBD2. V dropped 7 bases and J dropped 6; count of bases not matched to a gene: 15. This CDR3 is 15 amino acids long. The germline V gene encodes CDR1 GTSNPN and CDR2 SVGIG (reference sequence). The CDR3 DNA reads TGTGCCTCCATGCGGGAGACTACGACCCGCAATGAGCAGTTCTTC. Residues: CASMRETTTRNEQFF.

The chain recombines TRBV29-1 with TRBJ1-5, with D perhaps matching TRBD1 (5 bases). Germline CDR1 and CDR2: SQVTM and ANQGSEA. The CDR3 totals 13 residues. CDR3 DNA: TGCAGTGACGAACCGGGGGTAGATCAGCCCCAGCATTTT. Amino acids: CSDEPGVDQPQHF.

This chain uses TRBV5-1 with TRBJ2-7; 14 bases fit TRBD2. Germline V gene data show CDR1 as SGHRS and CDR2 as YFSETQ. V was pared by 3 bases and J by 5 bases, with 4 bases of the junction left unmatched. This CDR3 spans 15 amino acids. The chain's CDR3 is CASSWGGLAGDEQYF. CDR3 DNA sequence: TGCGCCAGCAGCTGGGGGGGACTAGCGGGGGACGAGCAGTACTTC.

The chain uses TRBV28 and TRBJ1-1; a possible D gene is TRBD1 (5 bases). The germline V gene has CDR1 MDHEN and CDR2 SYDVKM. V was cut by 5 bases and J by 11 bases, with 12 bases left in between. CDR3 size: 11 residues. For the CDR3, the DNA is TGTGCCAGCAGTCAGACAGTGTTGGCTTTCTTT. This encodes CASSQTVLAFF.

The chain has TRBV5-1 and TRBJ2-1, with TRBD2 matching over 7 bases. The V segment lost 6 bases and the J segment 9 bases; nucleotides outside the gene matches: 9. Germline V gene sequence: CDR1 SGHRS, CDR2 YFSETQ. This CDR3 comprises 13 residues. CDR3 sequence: CASMGGVPGEQFF. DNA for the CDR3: TGCGCCAGCATGGGGGGGGTCCCCGGTGAGCAGTTCTTC.